This entry lists 17 T cell receptor beta chains sequenced from one sample in a study of T cells in tumors after PD-1 blockade. TCRdb keeps only in-frame clones here, not all; method: immunoSEQ multiplex PCR. The sample lists roughly 49,000 clones, 81% occurring once. This material consisted of PBMCs, taken before anti-PD-1 treatment. The receptor set was obtained from a human donor with basal cell carcinoma.

J is TRBJ1-3 and V is TRBV5-4, with 11 nucleotides matching TRBD1. CDR3 length: 20 residues. Germline CDR1 reads SGHNT; CDR2 reads YYREEE (reference sequence). Trimming removed 4 bases from V and 0 bases from J; junction bases left unmatched: 15. DNA of the CDR3: TGTGCCAGCAGCCGTGGGGGGGACAGGGGGACGACACGCTCTGGAAACACCATATATTTT. It specifies CASSRGGDRGTTRSGNTIYF. Based on the CDR3 plus reference TRBV5-4 and TRBJ1-3, the full variable domain is ETGVTQSPTHLIKTRGQQVTLRCSSQSGHNTVSWYQQALGQGPQFIFQYYREEENGRGNFPPRFSGLQFPNYSSELNVNALELDDSALYLCASSRGGDRGTTRSGNTIYFGEGSWLTVV.

This sequence joins TRBV6-5 and TRBJ1-5, with 8 bases matching TRBD1. V shed 6 bases and J 7 bases; nucleotides not matched to a gene: 11. Germline values: CDR1 MNHEY, CDR2 SVGAGI. The CDR3 extends over 15 amino acids. This chain's CDR3 is CASSAGQGSSQPQHF. CDR3 nucleotides: TGTGCCAGCAGCGCTGGACAGGGAAGTTCACAGCCCCAGCATTTT.

The rearrangement uses TRBV6-6 and TRBJ2-2, with TRBD1 as a possible D gene (5 bases). CDR1 MNHNY and CDR2 SVGAGI come from the germline V gene (reference sequence). V shed 7 bases and J shed 1 base, with 13 bases lying between them. The CDR3 totals 15 residues. CDR3 DNA: TGTGCCAGCACCACAGGCATAAAGAACACCGGGGAGCTGTTTTTT. Its translation is CASTTGIKNTGELFF.

The chain has TRBV28 and TRBJ1-6, with a possible D match to TRBD1 (6 bases). Germline V gene sequence: CDR1 MDHEN, CDR2 SYDVKM. V gave up 8 bases and J gave up 3 bases, with 14 bases separating them. This CDR3 is built from 15 residues. CDR3 loop: CASLTGTLYNSPLHF. CDR3 nucleotides: TGTGCCAGCCTAACCGGGACACTCTATAATTCACCCCTCCACTTT.

V usage is TRBV7-8 and J usage is TRBJ1-1; the D gene is possibly TRBD1 (6 bases). Germline CDR1 SGHVS, CDR2 FQNEAQ. The CDR3 spans 15 residues. V lost 4 bases to trimming and J lost 1 base, with 13 bases between them. In DNA, the CDR3 is TGTGCCAGCAGCTCTACTGGACAGCCGAACACTGAAGCTTTCTTT. Translation: CASSSTGQPNTEAFF.

The chain couples TRBV13 to TRBJ2-3; a possible D gene is TRBD2 (5 bases). This CDR3 is 14 amino acids long. V shed 5 bases and J shed 2 bases, with 11 bases lying between them. CDR1 PRHDT and CDR2 FYEKMQ come from the germline V gene (reference sequence). CDR3 sequence (DNA): TGTGCCAGCAGCCTCGGACTTAACACAGATACGCAGTATTTT. Protein product: CASSLGLNTDTQYF.

This chain uses TRBV11-3 with TRBJ2-2, with D uncertain. CDR3 length: 13 residues. Germline lookup yields CDR1 SGHNT and CDR2 YENEEA. V dropped 4 bases and J dropped 3 bases, with 6 bases sitting between them. CDR3 region: CASSSPYTGELFF. In DNA, the CDR3 is TGTGCCAGCAGCTCACCGTACACCGGGGAGCTGTTTTTT.

V is TRBV6-5 and J is TRBJ1-1; 8 bases agree with TRBD1. The CDR3 length is 13 residues. The trim removed 10 bases at V and 11 bases at J, leaving 15 bases unmatched. Germline assignment: CDR1 MNHEY and CDR2 SVGAGI. The CDR3 DNA reads TGTGCCACGATACCCGGACAGGGATCGGGGGCTTTCTTT. Translated, it gives CATIPGQGSGAFF.

The rearrangement joins TRBV27 to TRBJ1-5; D perhaps matches TRBD1 (5 bases). This CDR3 region has 14 residues. Germline lookup yields CDR1 MNHEY and CDR2 SMNVEV (reference sequence). Trimming stripped 0 bases from V and 7 bases from J, with 10 bases between. The CDR3 reads CASSLSPGAQPQHF. In DNA, the CDR3 is TGTGCCAGCAGTTTATCCCCCGGGGCACAGCCCCAGCATTTT.

The chain has TRBV7-9 and TRBJ1-1; D gene unclear. Trimming shortened V by 3 bases and J by 4 bases, and 9 bases separated the two germline ends. The CDR3 has 13 residues. Looked up from germline, CDR1 is SEHNR and CDR2 is FQNEAQ (reference sequence). This CDR3 reads CASSLRVSTEAFF. The CDR3 coding sequence is TGTGCCAGCAGCTTGAGGGTAAGCACTGAAGCTTTCTTT.

The rearrangement joins TRBV19 to TRBJ2-5; TRBD1 matches 7 bases. There are 15 residues in the CDR3. Trimming took 10 bases from V and 2 from J; bases not matched to a gene: 13. CDR1 is LNHDA and CDR2 is SQIVND in the germline V gene (reference sequence). This CDR3 reads CATQPTGVFQETQYF. The DNA for the CDR3 is TGTGCCACGCAACCCACAGGGGTTTTTCAAGAGACCCAGTACTTC. Full variable domain (remainder filled in from reference TRBV19 and TRBJ2-5): DGGITQSPKYLFRKEGQNVTLSCEQNLNHDAMYWYRQDPGQGLRLIYYSQIVNDFQKGDIAEGYSVSREKKESFPLTVTSAQKNPTAFYLCATQPTGVFQETQYFGPGTRLLVL.

This clone was observed a single time. The CDR3 nucleotides read TGTGCCAGCAGTACCCGACACGGGGTGGAGACCCAGTACTTC. As protein: CASSTRHGVETQYF. This chain joins TRBV28 and TRBJ2-5, with a possible D match to TRBD2 (5 bases). Trimming shortened V by 5 bases and J by 5 bases, and 15 bases separated the two germline ends. This CDR3 has 14 amino acids. CDR1 is MDHEN, CDR2 SYDVKM, per germline. Using reference TRBV28 and TRBJ2-5 for the parts outside the CDR3, the full variable domain is DVKVTQSSRYLVKRTGEKVFLECVQDMDHENMFWYRQDPGLGLRLIYFSYDVKMKEKGDIPEGYSVSREKKERFSLILESASTNQTSMYLCASSTRHGVETQYFGPGTRLLVL.

The chain carries TRBV5-1 and TRBJ2-3; D is undetermined. Trimming stripped 4 bases from V and 0 bases from J, with 9 bases between. The CDR3 has 14 residues. In germline, CDR1 is SGHRS, CDR2 YFSETQ. DNA for the CDR3: TGCGCCAGCAGCCTAACAGCTAGCACAGATACGCAGTATTTT. Translation gives CASSLTASTDTQYF.

The chain combines TRBV9 with TRBJ2-1, with 10 bases matching TRBD2. Germline V gene lookup returns CDR1 SGDLS and CDR2 YYNGEE. The V gene end was trimmed by 4 bases and the J gene end by 3 bases; junction bases not matched to a gene: 13. The CDR3 is 18 residues long. The CDR3 region has the DNA TGTGCCAGCAGCCGCAGAGGGGGTACTAGCGGGAACTACAATGAGCAGTTCTTC. This sequence encodes CASSRRGGTSGNYNEQFF.

The chain uses TRBV7-8 and TRBJ2-2; 8 bases line up with TRBD1. This CDR3 is built from 17 residues. Per the germline V gene, CDR1 is SGHVS and CDR2 is FQNEAQ. V dropped 4 bases and J dropped 5; count of bases not matched to a gene: 12. The CDR3 reads CASSSTTDRVGTGELFF. CDR3 in DNA: TGTGCCAGCAGCTCAACCACGGACAGGGTGGGGACCGGGGAGCTGTTTTTT.

The chain employs TRBV18 and TRBJ1-1, with unresolved D. The CDR3 sequence is 13 residues long. Trimming took 3 bases from V and 6 from J, leaving 11 bases between them. Germline V gives CDR1 KGHSH, CDR2 LQKENI. CDR3 DNA sequence: TGTGCCAGCTCACCTGGGGAGTGGGCTGAAGCTTTCTTT. Translated: CASSPGEWAEAFF.

The chain carries TRBV5-6 and TRBJ1-4; unclear D gene. The CDR3 contains 13 residues. CDR1 and CDR2 from the germline V gene are SGHDT and YYEEEE. V gave up 0 bases and J gave up 4 bases, with 4 bases separating them. CDR3 region: CASSLDGNEKLFF. CDR3 bases: TGTGCCAGCAGCTTGGACGGTAATGAAAAACTGTTTTTT.